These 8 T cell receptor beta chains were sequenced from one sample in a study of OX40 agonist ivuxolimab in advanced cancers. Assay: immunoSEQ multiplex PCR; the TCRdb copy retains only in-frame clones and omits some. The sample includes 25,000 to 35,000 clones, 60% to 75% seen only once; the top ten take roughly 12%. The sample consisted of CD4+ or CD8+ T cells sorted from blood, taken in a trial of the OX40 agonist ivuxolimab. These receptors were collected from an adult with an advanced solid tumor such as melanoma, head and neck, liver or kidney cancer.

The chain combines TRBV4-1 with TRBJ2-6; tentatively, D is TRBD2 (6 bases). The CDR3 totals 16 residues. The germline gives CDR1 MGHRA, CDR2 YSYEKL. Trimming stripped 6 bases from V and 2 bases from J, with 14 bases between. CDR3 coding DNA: TGCGCCAGCAGGCGGGGAACCTTGACTGGGGCCAACGTCCTGACTTTC. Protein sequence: CASRRGTLTGANVLTF.

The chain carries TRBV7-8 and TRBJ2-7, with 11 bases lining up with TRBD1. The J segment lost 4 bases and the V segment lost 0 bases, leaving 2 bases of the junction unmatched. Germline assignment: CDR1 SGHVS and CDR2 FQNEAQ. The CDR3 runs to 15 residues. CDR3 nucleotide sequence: TGTGCCAGCAGCTTAGCGGACAGGGGGCTTTACGAGCAGTACGTC. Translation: CASSLADRGLYEQYV.

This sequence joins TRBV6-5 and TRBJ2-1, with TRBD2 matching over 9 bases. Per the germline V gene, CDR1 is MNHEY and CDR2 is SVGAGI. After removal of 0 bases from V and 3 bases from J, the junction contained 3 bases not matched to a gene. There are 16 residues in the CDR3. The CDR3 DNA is TGTGCCAGCAGTTACTCAAGACTAGCGGACTACAATGAGCAGTTCTTC. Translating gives CASSYSRLADYNEQFF.

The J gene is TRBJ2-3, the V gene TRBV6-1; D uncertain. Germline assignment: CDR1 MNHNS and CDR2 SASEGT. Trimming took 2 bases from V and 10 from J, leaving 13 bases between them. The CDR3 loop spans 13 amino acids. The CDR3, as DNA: TGTGCCAGCAGTGAATCTTTGTACTCTCCGCAGTATTTT. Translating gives CASSESLYSPQYF.

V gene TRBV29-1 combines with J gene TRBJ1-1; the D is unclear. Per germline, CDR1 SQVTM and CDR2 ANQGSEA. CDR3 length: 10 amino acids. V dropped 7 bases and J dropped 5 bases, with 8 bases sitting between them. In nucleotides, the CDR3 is TGCAGCGCCGGAGAGACTGAAGCTTTCTTT. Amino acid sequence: CSAGETEAFF.

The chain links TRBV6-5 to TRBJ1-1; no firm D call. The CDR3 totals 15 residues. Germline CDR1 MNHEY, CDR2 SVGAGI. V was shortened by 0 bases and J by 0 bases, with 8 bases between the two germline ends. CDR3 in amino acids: CASSYSRSLNTEAFF. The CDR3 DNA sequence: TGTGCCAGCAGTTACTCGAGAAGCCTGAACACTGAAGCTTTCTTT.

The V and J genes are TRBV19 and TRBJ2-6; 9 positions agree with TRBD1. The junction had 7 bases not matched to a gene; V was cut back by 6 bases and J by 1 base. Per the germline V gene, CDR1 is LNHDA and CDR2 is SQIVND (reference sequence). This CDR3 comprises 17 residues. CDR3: CASSLQGALSGANVLTF. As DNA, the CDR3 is TGTGCCAGTAGCCTACAGGGGGCGCTTTCTGGGGCCAACGTCCTGACTTTC.

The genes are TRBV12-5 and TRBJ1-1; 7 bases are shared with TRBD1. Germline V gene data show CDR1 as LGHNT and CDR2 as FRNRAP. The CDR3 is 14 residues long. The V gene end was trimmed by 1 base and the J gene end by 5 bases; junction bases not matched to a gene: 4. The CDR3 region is CASGLDTGVTEAFF. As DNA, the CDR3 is TGTGCTAGTGGTTTGGACACAGGGGTAACTGAAGCTTTCTTT.